This T cell receptor beta chain was profiled in a study of T cell repertoires in cytomegalovirus infection. Overall study: Use of recently identified HLA-C-restricted and well-studied HLA-B-restricted CMV epitopes was part of the study. It can be stated that public TCR beta signatures indicated CMV infection as well as a matching HLA type. Study results and limitations: CMV-specific TCR beta clonotypes restricted by HLA-C were the ones dominating the ex vivo response. Cumulative public TCR beta family frequency identified carriers of CMV plus the relevant HLA.

On this clonotype: Its specificity is not known.

Using its own MiXCR run on the reads, TCRdb lists one record per CDR3 protein. This table has about 37,000 distinct CDR3 sequences, 40% to 65% appearing once. CDR3 size: 13 residues. CDR1 is SGHTA and CDR2 is FQGNSA in the germline V gene. V lost 3 bases, J lost 6 bases, and 11 bases lay in between. The genes are TRBV7-2 and TRBJ1-2; the D gene is possibly TRBD1 (5 bases). The sample in question was CD8+ T cells from cultured PBMCs, obtained from culture after CMV antigen stimulation. This clonotype was sampled from a human donor in good health (CMV status not recorded). Some clones in this sample may be carry-over from other donors' samples. In DNA, the CDR3 is TGTGCCAGCAGCTTGCTGGGGACCCATGGCTACACCTTC. This codes for CASSLLGTHGYTF. Drawing the rest from reference TRBV7-2 and TRBJ1-2, the complete variable domain is GAGVSQSPSNKVTEKGKDVELRCDPISGHTALYWYRQSLGQGLEFLIYFQGNSAPDKSGLPSDRFSAERTGGSVSTLTIQRTQQEDSAVYLCASSLLGTHGYTFGSGTRLTVV.